This T cell receptor (beta chain) originates from a study of beta chain features in type 1 diabetes. The overall study: The study found patients and healthy donors alike in age, gender and cell yields.

On this clone itself: The antigen is unknown.

The entirety of the isolated RNA underwent reverse transcription, so expressed TCRB transcripts were sequenced. TCRdb keeps only in-frame clones here, not all; method: immunoSEQ multiplex PCR. The data hold about 230,000 clones, with over 9.5% observed a single time. Study-level results: Type 1 diabetes patients had moderately but significantly shorter TCRB CDR3s in all four CD4+ subsets.

This CDR3 contains 13 residues. Unmatched junction bases numbered 3, after V lost 5 bases and J lost 8 bases. Germline assignment: CDR1 LNHDA and CDR2 SQIVND (reference sequence). This receptor was obtained from a woman between 18 and 30 years old in good health. The sequencing input was naive CD4+ T cells from blood. This chain connects TRBV19 to TRBJ2-1; 10 bases are shared with TRBD1. CDR3 region: CASSSDRGHEQFF. CDR3 coding DNA: TGTGCCAGTAGTTCTGACAGGGGGCATGAGCAGTTCTTC.